This T cell receptor beta chain was captured by sequencing in a study of Ad26.COV2.S vaccination and SARS-CoV-2 variants. Produced via immunoSEQ multiplex PCR; TCRdb's table is partial and in-frame only. The data contain a few hundred thousand clones, approximately 90% of them singletons. Germline loops: CDR1 GTSNPN, CDR2 SVGIG (reference sequence). Trimming removed 0 bases at V and 6 bases at J, with 6 bases between. This CDR3 is 12 amino acids long. The treatment was: 15 to 20 received Ad26.COV2.S at low or high dose, single or two shots; about five received placebo; per-sample allocation not given. Samples analyzed were those drawn on day 63 after the first vaccine or placebo injection. In Boston, an adult donor aged 18-55 years took part. General study findings and limits: The TCR-based breadth and depth measures might underestimate overall T cell responses.

With respect to this clone: What it recognizes is unknown. Other DNA sequences in the sample encode the same CDR3.

This sample comprised peripheral blood, obtained in a trial of Ad26.COV2.S vaccine versus placebo. The chain recombines TRBV30 with TRBJ1-5, with a tentative D call TRBD1 (5 bases). This TCR was recovered from a person between 18 and 65 years old who received the Ad26.COV2.S COVID-19 vaccine or a placebo. CDR3: CAWSVGGQPQHF. The CDR3 nucleotides are TGTGCCTGGAGTGTGGGGGGTCAGCCCCAGCATTTT.